This T cell receptor (beta chain) was captured in a study of CD8 T cells in ankylosing spondylitis. Overall study findings and caveats: Within matched ankylosing spondylitis synovial fluid, disease-linked clones were reportedly significantly enriched.

This clonotype was counted many times. Its antigen remains unidentified. Looked up from germline, CDR1 is ENHRY and CDR2 is SYGVKD. CDR3 length: 14 residues. The V segment lost 0 bases and the J segment 6 bases; nucleotides outside the gene matches: 3. By quantitative 5'-RACE with molecular barcodes, the TCR beta libraries were made. TCRdb re-called the 5' RACE reads with MiXCR, one entry per CDR3 protein. The data show some 130,000 distinct CDR3 sequences, with approximately 14% seen just once and 2.5% to 3% held by the top ten. The receptor was derived from a female donor with ankylosing spondylitis or in good health (not recorded which). The rearrangement joins TRBV10-3 to TRBJ1-2; 8 bases align to TRBD1. The sample consisted of blood, either unsorted or a sorted T cell fraction (not recorded which). The CDR3: CAISESTGVDGYTF. The CDR3 nucleotides are TGTGCCATCAGTGAGTCGACAGGGGTAGATGGCTACACCTTC.